The 7 T cell receptor beta chains given below trace back to one sample, sequenced in a study of ipilimumab plus nivolumab after autologous stem cell transplantation. Produced via immunoSEQ multiplex PCR; TCRdb's table is partial and in-frame only. In the table there are tens of thousands of clones, more than 85% of which are singletons. The specimen was PBMCs, collected in a trial of ipilimumab plus nivolumab as post-transplant consolidation. The source is a male donor with multiple myeloma.

The chain recombines TRBV7-9 with TRBJ2-7; 11 bases fit TRBD2. The CDR3 extends over 18 amino acids. With V trimmed by 0 bases and J by 3 bases, 10 bases remained unmatched. Germline V gives CDR1 SEHNR, CDR2 FQNEAQ (reference sequence). The CDR3: CASSLAHPSGGRHYEQYF. DNA of the CDR3: TGTGCCAGCAGCTTAGCCCACCCTAGCGGGGGGCGACACTACGAGCAGTACTTC. The variable domain in full, completed from reference TRBV7-9 and TRBJ2-7, reads DTGVSQNPRHKITKRGQNVTFRCDPISEHNRLYWYRQTLGQGPEFLTYFQNEAQLEKSRLLSDRFSAERPKGSFSTLEIQRTEQGDSAMYLCASSLAHPSGGRHYEQYFGPGTRLTVT.

The V and J genes are TRBV4-1 and TRBJ2-1, with 10 positions matching TRBD2. CDR3 length equals 17 residues. Looked up from germline, CDR1 is MGHRA and CDR2 is YSYEKL. J gave up 2 bases and V 0 bases, and 4 bases lay outside the gene matches. CDR3 amino acids: CASSQDWLAGAYNEQFF. The DNA of the CDR3 is TGCGCCAGCAGCCAAGATTGGCTAGCGGGAGCCTACAATGAGCAGTTCTTC.

This rearrangement joins TRBV9 to TRBJ1-1; 9 nucleotides line up with TRBD1. V lost 4 bases and J lost 1; bases outside the gene matches: 5. The germline V gene encodes CDR1 SGDLS and CDR2 YYNGEE. The CDR3 is 15 residues long. The CDR3 DNA reads TGTGCCAGCAGCAATAAACAGGGGGCGAACACTGAAGCTTTCTTT. Translated, it gives CASSNKQGANTEAFF. Based on the CDR3 plus reference TRBV9 and TRBJ1-1, the full variable domain is DSGVTQTPKHLITATGQRVTLRCSPRSGDLSVYWYQQSLDQGLQFLIQYYNGEERAKGNILERFSAQQFPDLHSELNLSSLELGDSALYFCASSNKQGANTEAFFGQGTRLTVV.

The rearrangement joins TRBV6-6 to TRBJ2-7; the match to TRBD2 covers 12 bases. V was clipped by 5 bases and J by 7 bases; unmatched bases: 9. The CDR3 sequence is 15 residues long. Germline assignment: CDR1 MNHNY and CDR2 SVGAGI (reference sequence). For the CDR3, the DNA is TGTGCCAGCAGTCCACAGACTAGCGGGAGAATTGAGCAGTACTTC. Its translation is CASSPQTSGRIEQYF.

The V gene is TRBV19, the J gene TRBJ1-1; TRBD1 agrees at 9 bases. The CDR3 consists of 15 residues. Per the germline V gene, CDR1 is LNHDA and CDR2 is SQIVND (reference sequence). V lost 6 bases and J lost 5; bases outside the gene matches: 10. CDR3 nucleotides: TGTGCCAGTAGCCCAGTTAACAGGGGGCAGACTGAAGCTTTCTTT. Its translation is CASSPVNRGQTEAFF.

J is TRBJ1-1 and V is TRBV25-1, with no clear D. The CDR3 runs 18 residues. The germline CDR1 and CDR2 sequences are MGHDK and SYGVNS. V shed 1 base and J shed 1 base, with 19 bases lying between them. DNA of the CDR3: TGTGCCAGCAGTGAATGGATGGAGGGTGTTCTCCCGAACACTGAAGCTTTCTTT. It translates to CASSEWMEGVLPNTEAFF.

The chain links TRBV6-5 to TRBJ2-1, with D tentatively TRBD1 (6 bases). Germline lookup yields CDR1 MNHEY and CDR2 SVGAGI. This CDR3 contains 16 residues. V was pared by 4 bases and J by 1 base, with 14 bases between. Written as DNA, the CDR3 is TGTGCCAGCAGTTCGAACAGGGCAGAGTCCTACAATGAGCAGTTCTTC. Its translation: CASSSNRAESYNEQFF.